These 8 T cell receptor beta chains originate from one sample sequenced in a study of CXCR3-negative and CXCR3-positive naive CD8 T cells. Study-wide points: TRB CDR3s were more hydrophobic in CXCR3-positive than in CXCR3-negative naive cells.

UMI-labeled 5' RACE yielded the TRB cDNA libraries. TCRdb reprocessed the 5' RACE reads and stores each CDR3 protein as one record, lacking DNA. The sample shows tens of thousands of distinct CDR3 sequences, and 0.53% sits with its ten largest clones. Their antigens remain unidentified. Sequencing used naive CXCR3+ CD8+ T cells from blood. Described subset: CD45RO-CCR7+CD27+CD95- naive CD8+ T cells expressing CXCR3 (TNR3+). These TCRs come from a human donor in good health. Some clones in this sample may be carry-over from other donors' samples.

The chain has TRBV9 and TRBJ1-4; there is no DNA to check the TCRdb D call of TRBD1. The CDR3 has 15 residues. Germline CDR1 and CDR2: SGDLS and YYNGEE. Here the CDR3 reads CASSPWGQPNEKLFF.

This sequence joins TRBV7-9 and TRBJ2-1. Germline values: CDR1 SEHNR, CDR2 FQNEAQ (reference sequence). The CDR3 contains 14 residues. CDR3 region: CASSLEGYYNEQFF.

The chain couples TRBV27 to TRBJ1-5; TCRdb calls TRBD1, which cannot be checked without DNA. The CDR3 spans 16 residues. Germline loops: CDR1 MNHEY, CDR2 SMNVEV (reference sequence). CDR3 protein: CASSPIGTGVEQPQHF.

The chain has TRBV4-1 and TRBJ2-1; TCRdb's D gene call, TRBD2, goes unchecked for lack of DNA. The CDR3 runs to 14 residues. The V gene's germline CDR1 is MGHRA and CDR2 YSYEKL. CDR3 in amino acids: CASSHAGGYNEQFF.

The chain employs TRBV28 and TRBJ2-1. The CDR3 runs to 15 residues. Per germline, CDR1 MDHEN and CDR2 SYDVKM. CDR3 protein: CAGSFGDSSYNEQFF.

V is TRBV6-5 and J is TRBJ1-6; TCRdb calls TRBD1, which cannot be checked without DNA. The germline gives CDR1 MNHEY, CDR2 SVGAGI. CDR3 length equals 13 residues. This chain's CDR3 is CASLGGANSPLHF.

The rearrangement uses TRBV19 and TRBJ1-5. Germline lookup yields CDR1 LNHDA and CDR2 SQIVND (reference sequence). The CDR3 extends over 17 amino acids. The chain's CDR3 is CASSIDRTRGSHQPQHF.

The genes are TRBV18 and TRBJ2-1; the D call of TRBD2 rests on TCRdb alone, since no DNA is present to check it. CDR3 length equals 13 residues. CDR1 is KGHSH and CDR2 is LQKENI in the germline V gene. CDR3 loop: CASSPFSGNEQFF.